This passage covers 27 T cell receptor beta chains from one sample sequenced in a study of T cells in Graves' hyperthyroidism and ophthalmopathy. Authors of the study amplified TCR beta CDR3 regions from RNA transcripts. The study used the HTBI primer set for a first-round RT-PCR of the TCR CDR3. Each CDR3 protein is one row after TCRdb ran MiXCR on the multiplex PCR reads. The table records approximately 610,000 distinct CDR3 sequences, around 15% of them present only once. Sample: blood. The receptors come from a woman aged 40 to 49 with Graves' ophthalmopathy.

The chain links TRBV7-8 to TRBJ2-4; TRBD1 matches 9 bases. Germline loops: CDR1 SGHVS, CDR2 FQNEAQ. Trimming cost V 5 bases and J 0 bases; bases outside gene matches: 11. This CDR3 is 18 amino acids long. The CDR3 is CASSRGTGNQLAKNIQYF. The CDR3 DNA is TGTGCCAGCAGCCGCGGGACAGGGAACCAACTAGCCAAAAACATTCAGTACTTC.

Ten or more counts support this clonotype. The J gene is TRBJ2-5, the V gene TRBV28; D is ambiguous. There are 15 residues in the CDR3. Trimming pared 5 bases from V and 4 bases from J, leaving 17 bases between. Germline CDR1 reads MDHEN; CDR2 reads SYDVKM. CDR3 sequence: CASSPSLAVRETQYF. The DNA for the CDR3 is TGTGCCAGCAGTCCCTCCCTTGCAGTTCGAGAGACCCAGTACTTC. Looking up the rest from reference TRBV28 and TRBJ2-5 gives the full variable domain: DVKVTQSSRYLVKRTGEKVFLECVQDMDHENMFWYRQDPGLGLRLIYFSYDVKMKEKGDIPEGYSVSREKKERFSLILESASTNQTSMYLCASSPSLAVRETQYFGPGTRLLVL.

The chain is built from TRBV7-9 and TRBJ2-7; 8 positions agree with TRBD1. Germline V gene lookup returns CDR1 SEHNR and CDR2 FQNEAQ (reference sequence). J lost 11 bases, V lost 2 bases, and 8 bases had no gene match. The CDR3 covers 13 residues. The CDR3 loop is CASSLSGQGGEYF. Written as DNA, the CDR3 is TGTGCCAGCAGCTTATCCGGACAGGGCGGGGAGTACTTC.

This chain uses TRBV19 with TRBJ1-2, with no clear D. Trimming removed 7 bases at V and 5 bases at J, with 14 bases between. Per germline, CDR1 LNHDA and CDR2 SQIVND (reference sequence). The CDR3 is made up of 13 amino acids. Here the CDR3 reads CASTSGPGYGYTF. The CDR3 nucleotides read TGTGCCAGTACCAGCGGCCCCGGGTATGGCTACACCTTC.

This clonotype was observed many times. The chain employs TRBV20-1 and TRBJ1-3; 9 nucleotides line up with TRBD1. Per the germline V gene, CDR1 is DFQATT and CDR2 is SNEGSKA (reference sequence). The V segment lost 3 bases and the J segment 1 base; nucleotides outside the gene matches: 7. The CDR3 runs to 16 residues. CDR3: CSASPGTGTSGNTIYF. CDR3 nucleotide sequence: TGCAGTGCTAGTCCCGGGACAGGGACTTCTGGAAACACCATATATTTT.

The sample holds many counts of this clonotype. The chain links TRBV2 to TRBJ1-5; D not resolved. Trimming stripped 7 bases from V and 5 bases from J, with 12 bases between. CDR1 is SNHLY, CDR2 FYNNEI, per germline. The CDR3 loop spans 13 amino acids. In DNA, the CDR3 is TGTGCCAGCACCCTATCGCGCGATCAGCCCCAGCATTTT. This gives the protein CASTLSRDQPQHF.

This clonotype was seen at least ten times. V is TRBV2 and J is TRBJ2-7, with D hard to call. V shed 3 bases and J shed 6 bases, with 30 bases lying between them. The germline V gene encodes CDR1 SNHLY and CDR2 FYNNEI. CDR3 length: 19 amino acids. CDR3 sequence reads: CASSETLPSALHKGCEQYF. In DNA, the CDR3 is TGTGCCAGCAGTGAGACCCTCCCCTCCGCGTTGCATAAGGGTTGCGAGCAGTACTTC.

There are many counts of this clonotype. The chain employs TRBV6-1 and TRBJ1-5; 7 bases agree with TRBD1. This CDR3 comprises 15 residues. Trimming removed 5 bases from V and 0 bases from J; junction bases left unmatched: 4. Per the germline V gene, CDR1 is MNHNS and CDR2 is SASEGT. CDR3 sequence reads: CASSKGQLSNQPQHF. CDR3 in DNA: TGTGCCAGCAGTAAGGGACAGCTTAGCAATCAGCCCCAGCATTTT.

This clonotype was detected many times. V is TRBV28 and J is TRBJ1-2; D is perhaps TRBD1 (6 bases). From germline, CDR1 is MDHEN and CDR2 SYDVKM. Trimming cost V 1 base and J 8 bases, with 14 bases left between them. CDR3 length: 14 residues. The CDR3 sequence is CASSLFGRGSGYTF. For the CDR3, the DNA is TGTGCCAGCAGTTTATTCGGCAGGGGAAGCGGCTACACCTTC.

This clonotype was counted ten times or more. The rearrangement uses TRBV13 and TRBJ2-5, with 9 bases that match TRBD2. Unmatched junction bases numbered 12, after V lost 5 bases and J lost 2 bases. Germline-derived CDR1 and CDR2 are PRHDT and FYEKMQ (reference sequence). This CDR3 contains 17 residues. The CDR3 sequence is CASSASSGNEIQETQYF. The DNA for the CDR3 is TGTGCCAGCAGCGCTTCTAGCGGGAACGAGATACAAGAGACCCAGTACTTC.

This chain's CDR3 is CASSEAFGGQETQYF. CDR3 sequence (DNA): TGTGCCAGCAGTGAAGCCTTTGGGGGGCAAGAGACCCAGTACTTC. V is TRBV6-1 and J is TRBJ2-5; tentatively, D is TRBD2 (6 bases). CDR3 length: 15 residues. Germline V CDR1 and CDR2: MNHNS, SASEGT. Trimming removed 0 bases from V and 2 bases from J, with 10 bases in between.

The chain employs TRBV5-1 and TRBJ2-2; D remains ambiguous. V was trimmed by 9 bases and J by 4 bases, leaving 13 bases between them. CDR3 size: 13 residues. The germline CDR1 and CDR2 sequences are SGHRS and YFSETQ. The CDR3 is CATTFRGTGELFF. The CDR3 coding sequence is TGCGCCACCACATTTAGAGGCACCGGGGAGCTGTTTTTT.

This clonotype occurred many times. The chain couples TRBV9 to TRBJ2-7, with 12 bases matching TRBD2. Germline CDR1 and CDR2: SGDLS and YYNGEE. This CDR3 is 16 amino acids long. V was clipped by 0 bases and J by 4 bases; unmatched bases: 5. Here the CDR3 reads CASSVGRLAGVYEQYF. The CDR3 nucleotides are TGTGCCAGCAGCGTAGGAAGACTAGCGGGAGTGTACGAGCAGTACTTC.

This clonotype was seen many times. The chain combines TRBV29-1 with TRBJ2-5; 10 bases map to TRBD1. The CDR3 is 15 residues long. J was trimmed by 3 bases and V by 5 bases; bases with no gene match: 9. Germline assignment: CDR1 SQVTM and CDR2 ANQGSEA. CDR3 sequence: CSVPARQGAEETQYF. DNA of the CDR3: TGCAGCGTTCCGGCTCGACAGGGGGCGGAAGAGACCCAGTACTTC.

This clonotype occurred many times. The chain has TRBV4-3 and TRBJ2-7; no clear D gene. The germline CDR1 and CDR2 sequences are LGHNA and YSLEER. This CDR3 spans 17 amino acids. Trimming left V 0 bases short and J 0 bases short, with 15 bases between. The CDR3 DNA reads TGCGCCAGCAGCCAAGAATTTAAAGGCGGCAGCTCCTACGAGCAGTACTTC. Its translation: CASSQEFKGGSSYEQYF.

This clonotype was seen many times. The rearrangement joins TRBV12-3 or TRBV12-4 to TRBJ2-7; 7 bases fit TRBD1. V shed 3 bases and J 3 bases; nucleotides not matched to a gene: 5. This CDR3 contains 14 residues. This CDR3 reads CASSLGQYLYEQYF. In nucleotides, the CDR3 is TGTGCCAGCAGTTTGGGACAGTACCTCTACGAGCAGTACTTC.

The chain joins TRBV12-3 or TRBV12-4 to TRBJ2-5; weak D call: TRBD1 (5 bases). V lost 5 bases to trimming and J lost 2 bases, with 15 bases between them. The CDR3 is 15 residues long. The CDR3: CASSRQTGQQETQYF. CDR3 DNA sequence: TGTGCCAGCAGTCGTCAAACAGGTCAACAAGAGACCCAGTACTTC.

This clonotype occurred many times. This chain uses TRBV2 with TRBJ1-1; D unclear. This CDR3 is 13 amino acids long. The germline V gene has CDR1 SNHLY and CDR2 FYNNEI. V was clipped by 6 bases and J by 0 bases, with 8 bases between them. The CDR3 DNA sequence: TGTGCCAGCAGCCCTAGCCTGAACACTGAAGCTTTCTTT. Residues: CASSPSLNTEAFF.

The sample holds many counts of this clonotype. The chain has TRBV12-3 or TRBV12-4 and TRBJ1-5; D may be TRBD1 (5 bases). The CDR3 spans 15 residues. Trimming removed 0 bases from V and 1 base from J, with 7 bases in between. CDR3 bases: TGTGCCAGCAGTTTAGCGGGGGTGAGCAATCAGCCCCAGCATTTT. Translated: CASSLAGVSNQPQHF.

The CDR3 DNA reads TGTGCCAGCAGTTTTGTGGGCCGTATCCCGTACACCCCTGACTATGGCTACACCTTC. As protein: CASSFVGRIPYTPDYGYTF. The V gene is TRBV12-3 or TRBV12-4, the J gene TRBJ1-2, with D unclear. Trimming stripped 3 bases from V and 3 bases from J, with 26 bases between. CDR3 size: 19 residues.

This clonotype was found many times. In DNA form, the CDR3 reads TGTGCCAGCAGCTTAACTAGCGGGAGGGGTTACGAGCAGTACTTC. Encoded protein: CASSLTSGRGYEQYF. The chain is built from TRBV7-2 and TRBJ2-7, with 13 nucleotides matching TRBD2. Germline CDR1 reads SGHTA; CDR2 reads FQGNSA. With V trimmed by 2 bases and J by 4 bases, 2 bases remained unmatched. The CDR3 covers 15 residues.

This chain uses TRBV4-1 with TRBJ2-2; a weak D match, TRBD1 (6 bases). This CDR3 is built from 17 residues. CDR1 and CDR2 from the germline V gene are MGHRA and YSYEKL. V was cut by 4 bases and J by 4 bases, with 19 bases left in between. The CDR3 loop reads CASSRLPGQTFTGELFF. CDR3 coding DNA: TGCGCCAGCAGCCGTCTACCGGGACAAACCTTCACCGGGGAGCTGTTTTTT.

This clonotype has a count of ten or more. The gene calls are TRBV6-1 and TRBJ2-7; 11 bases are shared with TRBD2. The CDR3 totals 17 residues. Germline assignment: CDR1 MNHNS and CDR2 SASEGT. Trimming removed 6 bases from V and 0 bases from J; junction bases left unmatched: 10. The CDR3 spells CASSAGTSGFSSYEQYF. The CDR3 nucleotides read TGTGCCAGCAGCGCCGGGACTAGCGGTTTTAGCTCCTACGAGCAGTACTTC.

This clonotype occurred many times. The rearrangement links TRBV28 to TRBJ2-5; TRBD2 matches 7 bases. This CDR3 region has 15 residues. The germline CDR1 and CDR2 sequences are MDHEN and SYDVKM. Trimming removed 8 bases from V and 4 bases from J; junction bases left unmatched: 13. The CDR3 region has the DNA TGTGCCAGCGAGCGACCAGCGGGACTCTCAGAGACCCAGTACTTC. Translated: CASERPAGLSETQYF.

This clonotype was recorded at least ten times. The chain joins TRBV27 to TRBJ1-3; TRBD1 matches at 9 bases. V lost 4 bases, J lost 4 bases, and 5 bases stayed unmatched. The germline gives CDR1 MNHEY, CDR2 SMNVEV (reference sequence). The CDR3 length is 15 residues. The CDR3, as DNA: TGTGCCAGCAGTTCGGGACAGGGAAAAGGAAACACCATATATTTT. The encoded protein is CASSSGQGKGNTIYF.

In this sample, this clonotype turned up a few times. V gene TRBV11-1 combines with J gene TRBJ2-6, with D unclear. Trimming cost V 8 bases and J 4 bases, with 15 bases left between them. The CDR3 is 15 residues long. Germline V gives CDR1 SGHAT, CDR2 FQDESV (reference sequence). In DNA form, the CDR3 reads TGTGCCAGCCTACCAAGGCTAACGGGGGCCAACGTCCTGACTTTC. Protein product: CASLPRLTGANVLTF.

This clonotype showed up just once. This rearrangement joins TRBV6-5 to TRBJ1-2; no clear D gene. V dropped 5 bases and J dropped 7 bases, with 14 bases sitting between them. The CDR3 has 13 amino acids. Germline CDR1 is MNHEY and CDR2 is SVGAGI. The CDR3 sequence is CASSNSGFLGYTF. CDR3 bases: TGTGCCAGCAGTAATTCGGGGTTCCTTGGCTACACCTTC.